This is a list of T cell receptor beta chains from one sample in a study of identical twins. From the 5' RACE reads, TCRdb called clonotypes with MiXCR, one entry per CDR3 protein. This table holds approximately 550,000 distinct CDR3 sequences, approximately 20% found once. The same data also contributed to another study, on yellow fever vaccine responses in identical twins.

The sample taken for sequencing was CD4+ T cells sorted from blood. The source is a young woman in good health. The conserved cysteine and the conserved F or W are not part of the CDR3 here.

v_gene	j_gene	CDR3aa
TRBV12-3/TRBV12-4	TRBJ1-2	ASRTQGANYGYT
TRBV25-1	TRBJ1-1	ASSAPGQRNTEAF
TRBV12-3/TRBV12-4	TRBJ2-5	ASSSPVNMGLAGVGETQY
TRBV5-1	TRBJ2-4	ASSLAGGPKNIQY
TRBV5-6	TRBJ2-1	ASSLGSGTYINNEQF
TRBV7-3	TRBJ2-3	ASSSSGIFTDTQY
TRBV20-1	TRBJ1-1	SARDRGGGLDTEAF
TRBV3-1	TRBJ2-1	ASSPMAGAGNEQF
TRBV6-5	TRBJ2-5	ASSSGVETQY
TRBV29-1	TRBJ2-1	SVDRGRAHEQF
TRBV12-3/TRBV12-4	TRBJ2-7	ASSLMPEFGQY
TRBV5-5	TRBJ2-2	ASSLGWTTGELF
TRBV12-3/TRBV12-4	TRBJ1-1	ASARQGLNTEAF